This T cell receptor (beta chain) was sequenced during a study of blood T cells in healthy people across ages. Through a sample-barcoded 5' primer and a J-beta primer mix, a second PCR was run for roughly 7 to 11 cycles. Template switching added a 12-random-nucleotide identifier to every cDNA molecule. Samples each returned at least 3 million CDR3-containing paired-end reads. Each CDR3 protein is one row after TCRdb ran MiXCR on the 5' RACE reads. Altogether 600,000 to 1,000,000 distinct CDR3 sequences are present, over 45% being singletons, with the ten largest covering about 20%. General study results and limits: Older age went with lower TCR beta diversity per million T cells, in a roughly linear way. A strong correlation between TCR beta diversity and naive T cell percentage was seen.

On this clonotype: The antigen is undetermined.

Germline CDR1 and CDR2: SGDLS and YYNGEE. V shed 2 bases and J 2 bases; nucleotides not matched to a gene: 10. This CDR3 has 17 amino acids. The sample consisted of blood. The TCR originated in a man aged 25 to 40 in good health. The rearrangement joins TRBV9 to TRBJ2-3, with 8 bases aligning to TRBD1. In DNA form, the CDR3 reads TGTGCCAGCAGCGTGTGGTTGGGACAGGCAGTCACAGATACGCAGTATTTT. Translated: CASSVWLGQAVTDTQYF.